The TCR beta chain under discussion was sequenced for a study of cytomegalovirus exposure and HLA in healthy donors. This CDR3 contains 15 residues. Germline CDR1 SGHRS, CDR2 YFSETQ. Trimming took off 0 bases at V and 2 bases at J, with 9 bases between the two ends. Study-wide points: A highly shared variant cluster was judged a likely technical artifact.

Of note for this clone: The antigen remains undetermined.

The PCR used 60 Vbeta and 13 Jbeta primers. Some clones are missing from TCRdb's copy, which holds only in-frame ones; the method was immunoSEQ multiplex PCR. Of 90,000 to 120,000 clones detected, roughly 82% appear once; the ten largest clones hold approximately 2.4%. The chain couples TRBV5-1 to TRBJ2-1, with a tentative D call TRBD2 (5 bases). The specimen was PBMCs. The clonotype was recovered from a man aged 25-40 years in good health and CMV-seropositive. CDR3 region: CASSLVGRTYNEQFF. In DNA, the CDR3 is TGCGCCAGCAGCTTGGTGGGGAGAACCTACAATGAGCAGTTCTTC.